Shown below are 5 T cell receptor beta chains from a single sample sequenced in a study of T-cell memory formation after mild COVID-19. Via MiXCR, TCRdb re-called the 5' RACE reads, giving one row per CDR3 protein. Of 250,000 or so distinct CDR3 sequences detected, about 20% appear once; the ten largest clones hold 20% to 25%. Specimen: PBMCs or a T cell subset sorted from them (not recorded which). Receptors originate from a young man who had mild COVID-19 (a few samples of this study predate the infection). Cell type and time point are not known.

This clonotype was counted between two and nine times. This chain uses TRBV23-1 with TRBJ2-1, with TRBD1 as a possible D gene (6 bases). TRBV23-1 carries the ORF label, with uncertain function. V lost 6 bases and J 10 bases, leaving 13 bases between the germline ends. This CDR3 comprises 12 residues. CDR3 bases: TGCGCCAGCAGCCACGTGACAGGAGAGCAGTTCTTC. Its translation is CASSHVTGEQFF.

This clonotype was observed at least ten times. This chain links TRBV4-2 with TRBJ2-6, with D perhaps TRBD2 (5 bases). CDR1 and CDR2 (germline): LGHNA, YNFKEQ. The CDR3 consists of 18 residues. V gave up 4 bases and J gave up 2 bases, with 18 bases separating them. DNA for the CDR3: TGTGCCAGCAGCCCGCATACCCGGGGAATTACTGGGGCCAACGTCCTGACTTTC. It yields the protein CASSPHTRGITGANVLTF.

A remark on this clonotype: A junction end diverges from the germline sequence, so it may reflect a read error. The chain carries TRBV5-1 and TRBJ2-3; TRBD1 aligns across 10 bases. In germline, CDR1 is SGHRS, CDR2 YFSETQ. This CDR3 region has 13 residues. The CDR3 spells CASRGTGADTQCF. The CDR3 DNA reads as TGCGCCAGCAGGGGGACAGGGGCAGATACGCAGTGTTTT.

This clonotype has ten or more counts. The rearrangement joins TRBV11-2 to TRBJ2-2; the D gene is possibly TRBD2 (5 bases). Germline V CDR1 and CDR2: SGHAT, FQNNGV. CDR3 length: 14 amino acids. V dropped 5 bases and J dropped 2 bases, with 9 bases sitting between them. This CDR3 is CASSPRLNTGELFF. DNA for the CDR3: TGTGCCAGCAGCCCGCGACTAAACACCGGGGAGCTGTTTTTT.

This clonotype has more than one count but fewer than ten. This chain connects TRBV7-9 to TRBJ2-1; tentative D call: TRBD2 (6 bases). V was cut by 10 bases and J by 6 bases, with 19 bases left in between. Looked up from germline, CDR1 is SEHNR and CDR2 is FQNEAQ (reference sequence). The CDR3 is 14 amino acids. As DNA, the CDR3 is TGTGCCATAGGTCGCGGTGGGGGAGGCAATGAGCAGTTCTTC. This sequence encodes CAIGRGGGGNEQFF.